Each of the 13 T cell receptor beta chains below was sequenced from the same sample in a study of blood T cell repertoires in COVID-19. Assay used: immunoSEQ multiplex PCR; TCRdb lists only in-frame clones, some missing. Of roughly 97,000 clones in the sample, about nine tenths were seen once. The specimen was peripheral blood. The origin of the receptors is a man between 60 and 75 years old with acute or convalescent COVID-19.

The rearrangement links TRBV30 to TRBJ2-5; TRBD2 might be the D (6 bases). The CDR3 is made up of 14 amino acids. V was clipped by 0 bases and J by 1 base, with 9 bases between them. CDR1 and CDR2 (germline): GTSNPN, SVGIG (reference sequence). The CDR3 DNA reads TGTGCCTGGAGTGTACGGGGGTCCCAAGAGACCCAGTACTTC. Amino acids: CAWSVRGSQETQYF.

The CDR3 region is CASSLSTGQGQPQHF. The CDR3 DNA reads TGTGCCAGCAGCTTGTCTACGGGACAGGGTCAGCCCCAGCATTTT. The rearrangement links TRBV7-2 to TRBJ1-5, with 9 bases aligning to TRBD1. J lost 6 bases, V lost 3 bases, and 6 bases had no gene match. Germline assignment: CDR1 SGHTA and CDR2 FQGNSA. The CDR3 is 15 residues long.

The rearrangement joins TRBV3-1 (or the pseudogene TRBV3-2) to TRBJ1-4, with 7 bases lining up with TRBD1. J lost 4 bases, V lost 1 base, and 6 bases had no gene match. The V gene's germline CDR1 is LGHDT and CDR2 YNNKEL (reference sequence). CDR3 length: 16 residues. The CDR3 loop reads CASSQGGTVINEKLFF. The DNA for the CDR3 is TGTGCCAGCAGCCAAGGCGGGACAGTTATTAATGAAAAACTGTTTTTT.

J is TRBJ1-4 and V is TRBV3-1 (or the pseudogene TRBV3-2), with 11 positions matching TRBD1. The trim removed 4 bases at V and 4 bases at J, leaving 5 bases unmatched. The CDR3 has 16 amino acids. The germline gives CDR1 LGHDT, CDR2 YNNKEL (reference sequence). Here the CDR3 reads CASSPGQGVVNEKLFF. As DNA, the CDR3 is TGTGCCAGCAGCCCGGGACAGGGGGTGGTTAATGAAAAACTGTTTTTT.

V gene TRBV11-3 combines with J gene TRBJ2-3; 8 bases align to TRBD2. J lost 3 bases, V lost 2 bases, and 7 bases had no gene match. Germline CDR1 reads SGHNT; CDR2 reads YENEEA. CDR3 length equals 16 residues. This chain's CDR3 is CASSLFSGGETDTQYF. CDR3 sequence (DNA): TGTGCCAGCAGCTTATTCTCGGGGGGGGAGACAGATACGCAGTATTTT.

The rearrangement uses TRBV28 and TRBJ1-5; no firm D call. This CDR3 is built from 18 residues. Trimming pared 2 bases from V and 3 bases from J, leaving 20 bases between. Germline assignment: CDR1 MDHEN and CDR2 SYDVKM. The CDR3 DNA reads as TGTGCCAGCAGTTTACCCCCTGGAGGGTTTAGAGACAATCAGCCCCAGCATTTT. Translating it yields CASSLPPGGFRDNQPQHF.

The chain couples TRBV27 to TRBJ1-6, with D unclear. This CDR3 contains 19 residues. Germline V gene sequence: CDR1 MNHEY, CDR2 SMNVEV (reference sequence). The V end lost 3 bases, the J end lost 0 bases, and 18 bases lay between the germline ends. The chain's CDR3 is CASSLGMSVGSSYNSPLHF. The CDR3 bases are TGTGCCAGCAGTTTGGGCATGTCGGTTGGGAGCTCCTATAATTCACCCCTCCACTTT.

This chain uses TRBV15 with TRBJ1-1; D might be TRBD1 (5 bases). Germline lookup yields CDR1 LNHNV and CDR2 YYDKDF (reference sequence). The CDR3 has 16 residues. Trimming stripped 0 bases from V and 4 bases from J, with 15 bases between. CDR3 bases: TGTGCCACCAGCAGAGATCTCGACAGCTTCGCCACTGAAGCTTTCTTT. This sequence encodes CATSRDLDSFATEAFF.

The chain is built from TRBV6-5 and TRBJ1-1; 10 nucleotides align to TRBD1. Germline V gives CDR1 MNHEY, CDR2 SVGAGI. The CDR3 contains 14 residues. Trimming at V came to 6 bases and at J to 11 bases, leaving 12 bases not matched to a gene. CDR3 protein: CASSRPRQGARAFF. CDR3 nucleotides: TGTGCCAGCAGCAGACCTCGACAGGGGGCGAGGGCTTTCTTT.

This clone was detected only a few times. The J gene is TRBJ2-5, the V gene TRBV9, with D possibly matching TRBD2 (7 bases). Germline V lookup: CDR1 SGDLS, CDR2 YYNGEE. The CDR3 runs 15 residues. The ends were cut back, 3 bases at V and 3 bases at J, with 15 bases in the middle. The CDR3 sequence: CASSEGGGLEETQYF. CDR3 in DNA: TGTGCCAGCAGCGAGGGAGGGGGACTTGAAGAGACCCAGTACTTC.

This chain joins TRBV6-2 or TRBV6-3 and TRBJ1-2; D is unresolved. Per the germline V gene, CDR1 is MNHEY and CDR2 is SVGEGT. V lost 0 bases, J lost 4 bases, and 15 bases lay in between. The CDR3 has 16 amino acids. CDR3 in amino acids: CASSYSLGRYLYGYTF. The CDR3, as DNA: TGTGCCAGCAGTTACTCTCTGGGCCGTTACCTCTATGGCTACACCTTC.

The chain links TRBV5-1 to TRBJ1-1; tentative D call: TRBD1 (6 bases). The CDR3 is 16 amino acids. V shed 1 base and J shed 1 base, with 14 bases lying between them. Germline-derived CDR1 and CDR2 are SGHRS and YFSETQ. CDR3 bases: TGCGCCAGCAGCTTGTTTGGGGGCGCGGAGAACACTGAAGCTTTCTTT. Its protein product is CASSLFGGAENTEAFF.

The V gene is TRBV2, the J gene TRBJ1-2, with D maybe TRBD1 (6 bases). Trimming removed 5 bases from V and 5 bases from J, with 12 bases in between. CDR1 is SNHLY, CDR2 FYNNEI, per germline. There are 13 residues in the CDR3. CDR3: CASSSGQLYGYTF. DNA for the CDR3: TGTGCCAGCAGTTCAGGACAGCTTTATGGCTACACCTTC.